This T cell receptor (beta chain) was captured in a study of long-term antiretroviral therapy in people with HIV (dated by TCRdb to the early 2020s). With regard to the full study: The earliest samples were collected roughly a decade before the 2015 WHO recommendation for immediate ART, at a time when ART was usually postponed until CD4 counts fell. Among the approximately 27 participants with HIV, about a dozen were female. A retrospective serial study tested whether ART initiation and durable HIV suppression were associated with changes in peripheral blood TRB repertoire composition and diversity. From some 30 adults with confirmed HIV infection, the cohort provided roughly 200 cryopreserved PBMC samples, gathered serially across a mean of around six years (range 1-12). Test extractions of a monoclonal T-cell line alongside under 35 polyclonal samples showed no cross-contamination during QIAcube processing. Beyond this particular receptor, the publication reports: No data were available on ART adherence, viral resistance or therapy changes, limiting inferences about post-ART repertoire changes. Starting ART was linked to a significant rise in TRB diversity, yet even with long-term ART the diversity remained significantly lower than in transplant donor controls. Compared with controls, HIV repertoires had narrower CDR3 length ranges, and the network structure pointed to an antigen-experienced repertoire that shifted only slightly toward naive after ART. Expanded TRB clones identified before ART initiation dominated the repertoire across all time points, though the dominance fluctuated and decreased in many PLHIV after ART. Because pre-ART samples had limited cell numbers, unsorted PBMC were profiled rather than sorted CD4+ and CD8+ T cells. Since PBMC availability was limited, sequencing covered only the TCR beta chain, with no alpha chain pairing. The samples span the years 2004 to 2017, and the ART regimens used may be less effective than current regimens.

Of note for this clone: Its antigen is currently not known. There are no base qualities to consult, and no much larger clone falls within one base.

Inclusion was restricted to participants for whom at least one PBMC sample before ART initiation and at least two post-ART samples were available. Every participant with HIV received treatment in the United States of America. Before DNA extraction, cryopreserved samples containing roughly 0.9-11 million PBMC were thawed and washed. At the time of the earliest PBMC sample, participants with HIV were aged between about 20 and 54 years. PBMC samples were contributed by each participant from 1-4 timepoints before ART initiation and 2-8 timepoints after ART initiation, with a median of 7 samples. For every participant, serial HIV viral load, CD4+ T-cell count, ART history and demographic data were obtained. Using a Qiagen kit on a QIAcube, genomic DNA was extracted from unsorted PBMC, with samples processed in batches of 12. The immunoSEQ hsTCRB v3.0 assay was used at survey level resolution to sequence the TRB variable region. The target sequencing depth for TRB was roughly 40,000-55,000 T-cell genomes per sample. Pooled TRB libraries were sequenced on an Illumina MiSeq with a v3 150-cycle kit. In the paper's pipeline: Repertoire analysis ran in R within a reproducible Nextflow workflow covering QC, data transformation and analysis. LymphoSeq2, an R package for exploring AIRR-Seq data, was used to implement custom analyses. Several samples yielding fewer than 5000 total TRB sequences were excluded, leaving about 190 analyzed HIV repertoires. Of the roughly 180 retained HIV repertoires, some 60 were collected before and 120 to 140 after ART initiation. Each repertoire was downsampled to 5000 TRB nucleotide sequences, and summary statistics were averaged across 100 downsampling iterations. The analysis kept only TRB sequences whose CDR3 regions were at least seven amino acids long. A Shannon entropy-derived clonality score and the Gini coefficient were used to measure diversity. In repertoire networks, the top 5000 CDR3 amino acid sequences were linked whenever an edit distance of one separated two sequences. Antigen specificity groups and MHC restriction were predicted for TRB CDR3 amino acid sequences with GLIPH2. CDR3 amino acid sequences were matched against VDJdb and McPAS-TCR to flag known CMV, EBV, HIV or tissue antigen associations. Pre-ART, post-ART and control groups were compared with Wilcoxon signed-rank tests and Holm-Bonferroni correction. TCRdb retrieved this table from immuneACCESS and kept in-frame rearrangements only. Not all clones are present; in checked studies, unresolved V genes account for under half, and no reason is known for the remainder. V and J calls and clone size are as listed in that table; D and trimming were resolved from the DNA. In all, the sample holds over 15,000 clones, and roughly 84% of those were seen once. Roughly 8% of the sample rests with the top ten.

The germline V gene gives CDR1 as MDHEN and CDR2 as SYDVKM. Measured from the cysteine to the phenylalanine, the CDR3 is 16 residues long. Solely the CDR3 DNA is kept, with 48 bases framed from the first base. V and J are truncated by 3 bases and 3 bases respectively, leaving an intervening sequence of 12 bases. This sequence was found in a man aged 18 to 30 with HIV. Here the sequenced sample was unsorted PBMCs, taken 0.9 years after starting antiretroviral therapy. Recombination linked TRBV28 to TRBJ1-6; the D gene is not confidently resolved. The sequenced DNA is TGTGCCAGCAGTTTGTTGACCTTAAACTATAATTCACCCCTCCACTTT. Translated, this is CASSLLTLNYNSPLHF.